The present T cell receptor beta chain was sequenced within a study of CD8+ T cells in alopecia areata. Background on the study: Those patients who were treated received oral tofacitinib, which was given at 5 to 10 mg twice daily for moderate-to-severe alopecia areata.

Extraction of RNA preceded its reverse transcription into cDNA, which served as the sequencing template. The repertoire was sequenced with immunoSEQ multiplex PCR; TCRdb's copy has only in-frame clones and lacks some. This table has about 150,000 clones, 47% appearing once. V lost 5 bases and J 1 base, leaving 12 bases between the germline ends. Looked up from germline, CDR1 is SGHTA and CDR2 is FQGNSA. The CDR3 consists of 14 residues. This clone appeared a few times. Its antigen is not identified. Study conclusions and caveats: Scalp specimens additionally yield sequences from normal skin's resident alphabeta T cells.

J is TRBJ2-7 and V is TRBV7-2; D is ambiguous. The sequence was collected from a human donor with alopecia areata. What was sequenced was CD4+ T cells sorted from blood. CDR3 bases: TGTGCCAGCAGCGTCGACGGAAGTTCCTACGAGCAGTACTTC. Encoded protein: CASSVDGSSYEQYF. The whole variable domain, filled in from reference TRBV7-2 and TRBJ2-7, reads GAGVSQSPSNKVTEKGKDVELRCDPISGHTALYWYRQSLGQGLEFLIYFQGNSAPDKSGLPSDRFSAERTGGSVSTLTIQRTQQEDSAVYLCASSVDGSSYEQYFGPGTRLTVT.